This TCR beta chain derives from a study of spatial heterogeneity in lung cancer. Across the study: Within raw reads, each unique TCR and UMI combination appeared on average more than ten times. Study-wide results and caveats: The number of expanded tumor alpha and beta chains correlated with mutation number.

The germline gives CDR1 MGHRA, CDR2 YSYEKL. This CDR3 has 16 amino acids. Between the trimmed V and J ends, which lost 1 base and 0 bases, there was a span of 12 bases. On this clonotype itself: Its antigen remains unidentified.

Each TCR cDNA molecule carried a unique molecular identifier. TCRdb passed the 5' RACE reads through MiXCR, listing each CDR3 protein once. The sample yields approximately 11,000 distinct CDR3 sequences, 5% to 6.5% seen once. Time point of the sample: sample taken at primary tumor resection. The approximately 70 donors had untreated early-stage non-small cell lung cancer. Unsorted whole RNA of tumor, nontumor lung or frozen PBMC was sequenced. The chain combines TRBV4-1 with TRBJ1-2; D gene unclear. Source: lung tumor tissue, taken at surgery. The receptor comes from a male donor with early-stage non-small cell lung cancer. The CDR3 sequence: CASSQVMEKANYGYTF. DNA of the CDR3: TGCGCCAGCAGCCAAGTGATGGAGAAAGCTAACTATGGCTACACCTTC.